Detailed here is one T cell receptor (beta chain). The data were taken from a study of control samples from healthy donors and cancer patients. Data came from immunoSEQ multiplex PCR; TCRdb stores just in-frame clones and leaves some out. Of some 99,000 clones in the sample, over 75% were seen once. The length of the CDR3 is 13 residues. The V and J ends lost 8 bases and 3 bases respectively, with 11 bases between them. The germline gives CDR1 SNHLY, CDR2 FYNNEI. Sequenced input: blood. This receptor was taken from a human donor in good health. The donor label of this sample is uncertain. J is TRBJ1-5 and V is TRBV2; D is possibly TRBD1 (6 bases). In nucleotides, the CDR3 is TGTGCCAGCCGCCGACAGGCCAATCAGCCCCAGCATTTT. Translated: CASRRQANQPQHF.